The source of this TCR beta chain is a study of Graves' ophthalmopathy and Graves' hyperthyroidism. CDR1 is MNHEY, CDR2 SVGAGI, per germline. V was trimmed by 6 bases and J by 5 bases, leaving 20 bases between them. The CDR3 length is 15 residues. Researchers took RNA transcripts and amplified TCR beta CDR3 regions from them. The authors performed first-round RT-PCR with HTBI primers and then a second-round multiplex PCR. TCRdb reprocessed the multiplex PCR reads via MiXCR and lists one record per CDR3 protein. The profile shows almost 750,000 distinct CDR3 sequences, 35% to 50% of them singletons. The sequence was obtained from an adult man with Graves' ophthalmopathy. What was sequenced was peripheral blood. The chain uses TRBV6-5 and TRBJ2-7; perhaps D is TRBD1 or TRBD2 (6 bases each). Written as DNA, the CDR3 is TGTGCCAGCAGCACCAGGGGTGCGGGGTACCACGAGCAGTACTTC. Translated, it gives CASSTRGAGYHEQYF.